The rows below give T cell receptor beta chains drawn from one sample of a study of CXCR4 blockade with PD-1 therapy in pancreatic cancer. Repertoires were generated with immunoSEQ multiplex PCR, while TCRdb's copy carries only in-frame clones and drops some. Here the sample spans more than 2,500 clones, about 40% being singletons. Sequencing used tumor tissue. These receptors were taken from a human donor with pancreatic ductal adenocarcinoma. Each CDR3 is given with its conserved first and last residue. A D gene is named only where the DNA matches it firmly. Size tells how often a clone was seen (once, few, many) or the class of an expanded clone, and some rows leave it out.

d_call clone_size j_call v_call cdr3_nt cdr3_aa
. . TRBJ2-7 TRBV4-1 TGCGCCAGCAGCCAAGGGACAGTCTACGAGCAGTACTTC CASSQGTVYEQYF
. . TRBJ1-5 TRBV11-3 TGTGCCAGCAGCCAGGTTGCGGGGGCGAGTCAGCCCCAGCATTTT CASSQVAGASQPQHF
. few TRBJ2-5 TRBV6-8 TGTGCCAGCAGTTACGGTTATCAAGTGAAGACCCAGTACTTC CASSYGYQVKTQYF
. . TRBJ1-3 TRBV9 TGTGCCAGCAGCGAACAGAGAAACACCATATATTTT CASSEQRNTIYF
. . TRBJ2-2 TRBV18 TGTGCCAGCTCACCACCGCACGGGGAGCTGTTTTTT CASSPPHGELFF
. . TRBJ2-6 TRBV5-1 TGCGCCAGCAGCTCTGGTACTGGGGCCAACGTCCTGACTTTC CASSSGTGANVLTF
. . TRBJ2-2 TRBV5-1 TGCGCCAGCAGCTTGGAGGGGTGGAACACCGGGGAGCTGTTTTTT CASSLEGWNTGELFF
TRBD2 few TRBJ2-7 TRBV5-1 TGCGCCAGCAGCTCCGCTAGCGGGGTATCCTACGAGCAGTACTTC CASSSASGVSYEQYF
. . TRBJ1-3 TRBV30 TGTGCCTGGGACCGAGGAAACACCATATATTTT CAWDRGNTIYF
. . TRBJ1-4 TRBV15 TGTGCCACCAGCTTTAGAGGAGCTAATGAAAAACTGTTTTTT CATSFRGANEKLFF
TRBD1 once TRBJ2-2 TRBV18 TGTGCCAGCTCACCACCAGGACAGGGGAACACCGGGGAGCTGTTTTTT CASSPPGQGNTGELFF
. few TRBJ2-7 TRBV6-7 TGTGCCAGCTTTACGATGCAGGGCACCTACGAGCAGTACTTC CASFTMQGTYEQYF
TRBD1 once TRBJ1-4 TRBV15 TGTGCCACCAGCAGATCAGGGGGCGCGGGTGAAAAACTGTTTTTT CATSRSGGAGEKLFF
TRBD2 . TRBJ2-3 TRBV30 TGTGCCTGGAGTGTATGGAGCGGGGGGGCCACAGATACGCAGTATTTT CAWSVWSGGATDTQYF
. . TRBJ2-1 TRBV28 TGTACCAGCACCCACGCGGCGATGAGCTCCTACAATGAGCAGTTCTTC CTSTHAAMSSYNEQFF
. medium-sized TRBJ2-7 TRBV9 TGTGCCAGCAGCGTAGAGGGGGGCCTTACCGAGCAGTACTTC CASSVEGGLTEQYF
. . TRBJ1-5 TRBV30 TGTGCCTGGGAGGGGCAGTTAGGGCCACAACCTCCTCACAATCAGCCCCAGCATTTT CAWEGQLGPQPPHNQPQHF
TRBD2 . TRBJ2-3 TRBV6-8 TGTGCCAGCAGACTGGGACTAGCGGAAACAGATACGCAGTATTTT CASRLGLAETDTQYF
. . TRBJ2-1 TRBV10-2 TGCGCCAGCAGTGAGATCAGGCCGCTAGGGCAAAATGAGCAGTTCTTC CASSEIRPLGQNEQFF
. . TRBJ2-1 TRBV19 TGTGCCAGTAGTACAGACAGGTCTGGCTCCTACAATGAGCAGTTCTTC CASSTDRSGSYNEQFF
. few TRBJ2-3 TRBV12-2 TGTGCCACCCCTTCTGCGGGGGGAACCACAGATACGCAGTATTTT CATPSAGGTTDTQYF
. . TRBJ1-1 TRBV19 TGTGCCAGTAGGGGAGGGTTGGCTGAAGCTTTCTTT CASRGGLAEAFF
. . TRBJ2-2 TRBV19 TGTGCCACCAGCTCACCGGCGAACACCGGGGAGCTGTTTTTT CATSSPANTGELFF
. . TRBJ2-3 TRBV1 TGCGCCAGTAGCCAAGAGGGTGGTATCCGCTATTTT CASSQEGGIRYF
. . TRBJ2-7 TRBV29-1 TGCAGCGTTGAAACCCCCGGCCAGGGTTACGAGCAGTACTTC CSVETPGQGYEQYF
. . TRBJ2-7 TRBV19 TGTGCCAGTAGTATCCAGGGGTGGAGCTCCTACGAGCAGTACTTC CASSIQGWSSYEQYF
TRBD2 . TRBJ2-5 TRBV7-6 TGTGCCAGCAGCCCGGGACTAGCGGAAGAGACCCAGTACTTC CASSPGLAEETQYF
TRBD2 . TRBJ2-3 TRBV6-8 TGTGCCAGCAGTTACTCGCTCGGGGGGACTCTAAACACAGATACGCAGTATTTT CASSYSLGGTLNTDTQYF
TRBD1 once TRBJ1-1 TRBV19 TGTGCCAGTAGTAGAGGGACAGGGAGGGACACTGAAGCTTTCTTT CASSRGTGRDTEAFF
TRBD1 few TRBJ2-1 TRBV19 TGTGCCAGTAGTATACTACAGGGGGCAAACAATGAGCAGTTCTTC CASSILQGANNEQFF
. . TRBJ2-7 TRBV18 TGTGCCAGCTCACTACTTTCCTACGAGCAGTACTTC CASSLLSYEQYF
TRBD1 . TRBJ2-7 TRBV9 TGTGCCAGCAGCGTATCCGGGACAGGGCCCTACGAGCAGTACTTC CASSVSGTGPYEQYF
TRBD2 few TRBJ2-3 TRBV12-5 TGTGCCAGCGGGGAGCTAAGCACAGATACGCAGTATTTT CASGELSTDTQYF
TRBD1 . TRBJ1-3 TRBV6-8 TGTGCCAGCAGACAGGGGGGCCGTGGAAACACCATATATTTT CASRQGGRGNTIYF
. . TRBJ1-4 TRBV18 TGTGCCAGCTCACCACGAAGTGCCGGGGTTGGTGAAAAACTGTTTTTT CASSPRSAGVGEKLFF
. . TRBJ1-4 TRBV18 TGTGCCAGCTCACTCCAAGGCGGTAATGAAAAACTGTTTTTT CASSLQGGNEKLFF
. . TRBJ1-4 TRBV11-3 TGTGCCAGCAGCCATGTGGGGTCTGGGAATGAAAAACTGTTTTTT CASSHVGSGNEKLFF
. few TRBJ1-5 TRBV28 TGTGCCAGCAGTTTGGGTCAGTTGCGTCAGCCCCAGCATTTT CASSLGQLRQPQHF
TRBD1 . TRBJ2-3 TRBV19 TGTGCCAGTAGTATTGACAGGGTGGCCACAGATACGCAGTATTTT CASSIDRVATDTQYF
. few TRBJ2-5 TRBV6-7 TGTGCCAGCAGTGAAGTTGGCATCCAAGAGACCCAGTACTTC CASSEVGIQETQYF
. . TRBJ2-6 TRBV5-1 TGCGCCAGTATGCTAAACCCTGGGACGGGATCTGGGGCCAACGTCCTGACTTTC CASMLNPGTGSGANVLTF
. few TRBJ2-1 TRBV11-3 TGTGCCAGCAGCTTGGTTCGGGACACCTACAATGAGCAGTTCTTC CASSLVRDTYNEQFF
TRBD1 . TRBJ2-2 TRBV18 TGTGCCAGCTCACCACCTACAGGGGGGAACACCGGGGAGCTGTTTTTT CASSPPTGGNTGELFF
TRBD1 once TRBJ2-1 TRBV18 TGTGCCAGCTCGCGGGGACAGGTCAATGAGCAGTTCTTC CASSRGQVNEQFF
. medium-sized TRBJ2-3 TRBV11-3 TGTGCCAGCAGCTTAGGGGGGACCGACACAGATACGCAGTATTTT CASSLGGTDTDTQYF
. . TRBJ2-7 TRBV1 TGCGCCAGCAGCCTCCCCGAAAATGGACTCGACCCGCCCCTCTACGAGCAGTACTTC CASSLPENGLDPPLYEQYF
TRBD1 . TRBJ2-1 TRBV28 TGTGCCAGCAGTTCCGGACAGGCTCGGGCTGAGCAGTTCTTC CASSSGQARAEQFF